This T cell receptor beta chain came from a study of T cells after yellow fever vaccination. V shed 0 bases and J shed 4 bases, with 12 bases lying between them. Germline loops: CDR1 SGHTA, CDR2 FQGTGA. This CDR3 spans 15 amino acids. TCRdb used MiXCR to reprocess the 5' RACE reads, holding one entry per CDR3 protein. The sample records over 250,000 distinct CDR3 sequences, roughly 5.6% being singletons. Sample: CD4+ T cells sorted from PBMCs, taken on the day of the yellow fever booster vaccination. V usage is TRBV7-3 and J usage is TRBJ2-5; D possibly corresponds to TRBD2 (6 bases). The clonotype originates from a man aged 18 to 30 who received the YFV17D yellow fever vaccine. CDR3 sequence reads: CASSLTGGEGETQYF. The DNA for the CDR3 is TGTGCCAGCAGCTTAACCGGGGGAGAGGGAGAGACCCAGTACTTC. Combining the CDR3 with reference TRBV7-3 and TRBJ2-5 gives the whole variable domain GAGVSQTPSNKVTEKGKYVELRCDPISGHTALYWYRQSLGQGPEFLIYFQGTGAADDSGLPNDRFFAVRPEGSVSTLKIQRTERGDSAVYLCASSLTGGEGETQYFGPGTRLLVL.